This is a list of T cell receptor beta chains from one sample in a study of T cells in localized non-small cell lung cancer. The data were produced by immunoSEQ multiplex PCR, yet TCRdb's version contains in-frame clones alone and is incomplete. The data show 90,000 to 100,000 clones, with just over 90% seen just once and roughly 4.3% held by the top ten. The source was PBMCs, collected before any cancer treatment. These receptor sequences come from a woman aged 40-69 years with stage II squamous cell lung carcinoma. The conserved cysteine and the conserved F or W are not part of the CDR3 here.

j_call v_call cdr3_aa
TRBJ2-1 TRBV5-1 ASSSGLLEEQF
TRBJ1-6 TRBV18 ASSQKESSPLH
TRBJ2-1 TRBV29-1 SVEAAGGGAEQF
TRBJ2-7 TRBV2 ASSEYVERTYEQY
TRBJ1-1 TRBV23-1 ASSQPEVCVNTEAF
TRBJ2-2 TRBV27 ASRLAPLDTGELF
TRBJ2-6 TRBV14 ASSHRGGVLSGANVLT
TRBJ1-5 TRBV19 ASSGNWEQPQH
TRBJ1-5 TRBV18 ASSRDRGNQPQH
TRBJ2-1 TRBV6-6 ASGDLARGNEQF
TRBJ1-2 TRBV27 ASSFSGTGYGYT
TRBJ1-2 TRBV28 ASSSMGGYT
TRBJ2-1 TRBV5-1 ASSNPGAHNEQF